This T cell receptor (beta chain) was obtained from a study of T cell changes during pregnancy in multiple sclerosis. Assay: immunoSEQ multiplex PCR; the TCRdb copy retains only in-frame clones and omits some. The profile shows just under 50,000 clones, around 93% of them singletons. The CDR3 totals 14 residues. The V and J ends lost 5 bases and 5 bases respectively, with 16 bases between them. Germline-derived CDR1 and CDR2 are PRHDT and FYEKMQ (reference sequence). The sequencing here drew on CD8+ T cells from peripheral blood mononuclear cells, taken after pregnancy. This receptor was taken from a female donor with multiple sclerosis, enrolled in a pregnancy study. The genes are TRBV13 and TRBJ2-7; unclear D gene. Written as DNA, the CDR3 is TGTGCCAGCAGCCCGCCGATTTTAAGCCACGAGCAGTACTTC. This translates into CASSPPILSHEQYF.